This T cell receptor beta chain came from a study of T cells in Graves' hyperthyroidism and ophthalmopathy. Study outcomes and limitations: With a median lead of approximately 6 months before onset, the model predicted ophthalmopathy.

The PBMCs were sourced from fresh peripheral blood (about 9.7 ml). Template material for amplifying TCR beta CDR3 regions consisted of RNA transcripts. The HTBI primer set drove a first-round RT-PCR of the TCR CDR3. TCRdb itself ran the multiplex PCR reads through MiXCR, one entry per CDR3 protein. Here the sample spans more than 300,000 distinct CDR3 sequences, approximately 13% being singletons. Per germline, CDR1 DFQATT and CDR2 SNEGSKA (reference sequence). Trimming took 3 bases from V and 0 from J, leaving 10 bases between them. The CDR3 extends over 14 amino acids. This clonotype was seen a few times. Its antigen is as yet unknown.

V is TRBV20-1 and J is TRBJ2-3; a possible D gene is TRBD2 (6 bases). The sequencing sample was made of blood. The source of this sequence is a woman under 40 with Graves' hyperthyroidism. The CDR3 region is CSARPAGSTDTQYF. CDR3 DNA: TGCAGTGCTAGGCCCGCGGGGAGCACAGATACGCAGTATTTT.